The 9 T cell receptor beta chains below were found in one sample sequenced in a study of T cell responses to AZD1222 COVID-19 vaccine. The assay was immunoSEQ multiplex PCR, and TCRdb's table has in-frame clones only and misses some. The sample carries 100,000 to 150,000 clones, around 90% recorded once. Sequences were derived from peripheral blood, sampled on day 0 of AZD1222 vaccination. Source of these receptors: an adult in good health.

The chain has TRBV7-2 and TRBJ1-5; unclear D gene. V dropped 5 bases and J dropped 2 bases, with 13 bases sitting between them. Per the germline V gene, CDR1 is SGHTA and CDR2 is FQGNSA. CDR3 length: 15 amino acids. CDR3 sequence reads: CASSLIVEGNQPQHF. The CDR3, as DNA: TGTGCCAGCAGCCTAATCGTCGAAGGCAATCAGCCCCAGCATTTT.

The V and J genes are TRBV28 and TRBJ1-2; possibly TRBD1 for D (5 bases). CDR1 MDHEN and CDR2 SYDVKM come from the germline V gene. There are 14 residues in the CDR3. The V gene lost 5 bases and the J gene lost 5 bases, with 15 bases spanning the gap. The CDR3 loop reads CASSQPGLSYGYTF. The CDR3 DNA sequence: TGTGCCAGCAGTCAACCGGGACTGTCATATGGCTACACCTTC.

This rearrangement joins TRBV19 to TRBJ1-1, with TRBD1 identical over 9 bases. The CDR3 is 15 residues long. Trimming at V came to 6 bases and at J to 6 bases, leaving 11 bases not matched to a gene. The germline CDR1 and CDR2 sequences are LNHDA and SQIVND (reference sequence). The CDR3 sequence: CASSSPGQGLSEAFF. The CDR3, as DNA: TGTGCCAGTAGCTCACCGGGACAGGGTCTCTCTGAAGCTTTCTTT.

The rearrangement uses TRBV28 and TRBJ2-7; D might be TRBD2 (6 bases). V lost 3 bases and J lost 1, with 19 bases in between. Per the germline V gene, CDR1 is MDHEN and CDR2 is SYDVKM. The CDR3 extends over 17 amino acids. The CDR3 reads CASSFRGGRATSYEQYF. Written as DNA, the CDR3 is TGTGCCAGCAGTTTTCGTGGAGGGCGGGCAACATCCTACGAGCAGTACTTC.

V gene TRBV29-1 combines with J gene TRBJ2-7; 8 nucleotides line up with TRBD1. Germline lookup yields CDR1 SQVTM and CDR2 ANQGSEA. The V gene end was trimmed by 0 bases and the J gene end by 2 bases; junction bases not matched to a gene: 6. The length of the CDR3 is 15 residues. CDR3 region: CSVEDPGQGTYEQYF. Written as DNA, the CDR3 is TGCAGCGTTGAAGATCCCGGACAGGGAACCTACGAGCAGTACTTC.

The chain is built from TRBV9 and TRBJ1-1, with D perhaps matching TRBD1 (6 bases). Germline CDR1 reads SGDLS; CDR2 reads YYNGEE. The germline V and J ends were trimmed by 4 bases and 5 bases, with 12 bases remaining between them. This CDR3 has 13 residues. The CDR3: CASSFTGFTEAFF. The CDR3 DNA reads TGTGCCAGCAGCTTCACAGGGTTTACTGAAGCTTTCTTT. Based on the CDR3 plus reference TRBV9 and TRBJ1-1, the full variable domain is DSGVTQTPKHLITATGQRVTLRCSPRSGDLSVYWYQQSLDQGLQFLIQYYNGEERAKGNILERFSAQQFPDLHSELNLSSLELGDSALYFCASSFTGFTEAFFGQGTRLTVV.

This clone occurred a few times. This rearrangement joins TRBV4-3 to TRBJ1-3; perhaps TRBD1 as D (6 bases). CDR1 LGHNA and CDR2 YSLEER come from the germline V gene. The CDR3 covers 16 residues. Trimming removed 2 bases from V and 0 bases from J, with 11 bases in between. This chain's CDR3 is CASSQWGGSSGNTIYF. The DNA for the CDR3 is TGCGCCAGCAGCCAATGGGGGGGCAGCTCTGGAAACACCATATATTTT.

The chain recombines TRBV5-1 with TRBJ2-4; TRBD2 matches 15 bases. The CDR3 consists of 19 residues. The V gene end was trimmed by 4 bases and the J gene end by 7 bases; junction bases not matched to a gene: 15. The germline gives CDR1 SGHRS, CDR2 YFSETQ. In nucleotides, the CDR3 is TGCGCCAGCAGCCCCACGGACAGCTGGACTAGCGGGAGGGGGAACATTCAGTACTTC. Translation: CASSPTDSWTSGRGNIQYF.

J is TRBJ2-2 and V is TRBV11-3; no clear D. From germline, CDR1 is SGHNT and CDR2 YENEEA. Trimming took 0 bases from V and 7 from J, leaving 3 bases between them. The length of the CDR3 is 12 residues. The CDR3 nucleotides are TGTGCCAGCAGCTTAGAAATCGGGGAGCTGTTTTTT. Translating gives CASSLEIGELFF. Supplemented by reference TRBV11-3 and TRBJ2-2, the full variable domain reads EAGVVQSPRYKIIEKKQPVAFWCNPISGHNTLYWYLQNLGQGPELLIRYENEEAVDDSQLPKDRFSAERLKGVDSTLKIQPAELGDSAVYLCASSLEIGELFFGEGSRLTVL.